This T cell receptor beta chain was identified during a study of neurological immune-mediated disorders. This clonotype appeared many times. TCRdb called the 5' RACE reads again in MiXCR, with one record for every CDR3 protein. Of over 65,000 distinct CDR3 sequences listed, 2% to 3% were seen once; the top ten hold more than 0.95%. The clonotype originates from a woman between 25 and 40 years old with multiple sclerosis. Sequenced sample: PBMCs.

CDR3 protein: CSAQTVSVLEAFF. Written as DNA, the CDR3 is TGCAGTGCTCAGACGGTCAGCGTGTTGGAAGCTTTCTTT. The J gene is TRBJ1-1, the V gene TRBV20-1; D unresolved. V lost 5 bases and J lost 8, with 18 bases in between. The CDR3 runs 13 residues. Germline CDR1 is DFQATT and CDR2 is SNEGSKA (reference sequence).